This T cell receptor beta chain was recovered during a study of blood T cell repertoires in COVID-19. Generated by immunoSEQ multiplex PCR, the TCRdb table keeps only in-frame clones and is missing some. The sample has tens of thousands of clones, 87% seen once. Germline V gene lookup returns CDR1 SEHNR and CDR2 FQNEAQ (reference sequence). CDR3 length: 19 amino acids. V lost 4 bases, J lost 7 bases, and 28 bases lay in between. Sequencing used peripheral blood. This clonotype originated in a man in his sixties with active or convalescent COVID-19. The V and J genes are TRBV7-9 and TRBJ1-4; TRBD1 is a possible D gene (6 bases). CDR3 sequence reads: CASSSGGAGVRLVGEKLFF. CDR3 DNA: TGTGCCAGCAGCTCAGGAGGAGCAGGGGTCCGGCTCGTAGGTGAAAAACTGTTTTTT.